The source of this T cell receptor beta chain is a study of T cell repertoires in cytomegalovirus infection. TCRdb itself ran the reads through MiXCR, one entry per CDR3 protein. Among more than 400,000 distinct CDR3 sequences listed, about 25% were seen once. Comments on this clonotype: Its antigen remains unknown.

Deletions cut 7 bases from V and 2 bases from J, with 8 bases between. The CDR3 runs to 13 residues. Germline CDR1 is MNHEY and CDR2 is SVGEGT. Study conclusions and caveats: Cumulative frequency (of public TCR beta family members) identified carriers of CMV plus the relevant HLA.

The receptor was isolated from a human donor in good health (CMV status not recorded). Some clones in this sample may be carry-over from other donors' samples. Sequenced sample: PBMCs. This chain connects TRBV6-2 or TRBV6-3 to TRBJ2-2; D is possibly TRBD1 (5 bases). This CDR3 is CASNTGNTGELFF. The CDR3 bases are TGTGCCAGCAACACAGGAAACACCGGGGAGCTGTTTTTT.